This T cell receptor (beta chain) was recovered during a study of regulatory T cells in long-lasting Graves disease. As for time point: newly diagnosed GD, antithyroid drugs for less than 3 months. RNA from PBMCs was the source of the TCR library. Arm-PCR of CDR3 regions with iRepertoire HTBI primers generated TCR beta libraries. From the multiplex PCR reads, TCRdb called clonotypes with MiXCR, one entry per CDR3 protein. The table includes 510,000 or so distinct CDR3 sequences, 12% detected once. The sample holds many counts of this clonotype. The V gene lost 3 bases and the J gene lost 0 bases, with 16 bases spanning the gap. Per germline, CDR1 LGHNA and CDR2 YSLEER. The CDR3 runs 17 residues. A further study also used this sample, focusing on T cells in Graves' hyperthyroidism and ophthalmopathy.

The sequence was collected from a woman in her 30s with Graves disease. The sample was peripheral blood mononuclear cells (PBMCs), taken at new diagnosis, from a patient treated with antithyroid drugs. V and J are TRBV4-3 and TRBJ2-3, with D uncertain. The CDR3 nucleotides read TGCGCCAGCAGCCACTCCGATGGGTTGGGCAGCACAGATACGCAGTATTTT. Translation: CASSHSDGLGSTDTQYF.